The T cell receptor beta chain under discussion was sequenced for a study of cytomegalovirus exposure and HLA in healthy donors. Study-level findings and limits: Cytomegalovirus status was reportedly diagnosed by the classifier with high sensitivity and specificity. Clusters of TCRs from the first cohort tended to co-occur in the 110 or so validation repertoires (as a later analysis found). Among TCR sequences, most were rare, though some public TCRs appeared in many donors.

TCRdb's table, derived via immunoSEQ multiplex PCR, lists solely in-frame clones and lacks some. There are about 110,000 clones in the sample; about 85% occur only once, and 3% to 3.5% lies in the top ten. As regards this clone: Its antigen is not identified.

This CDR3 spans 11 amino acids. Trimming took 5 bases from V and 6 from J, leaving 9 bases between them. Germline V gene data show CDR1 as SGHDT and CDR2 as YYEEEE. This chain uses TRBV5-6 with TRBJ2-7, with no clear D. The sequenced material came from PBMCs. This TCR was sampled from a woman aged 18-35 years in good health and CMV-seronegative. The CDR3 sequence is CASRALVEQYF. CDR3 in DNA: TGTGCCAGCAGGGCCCTGGTCGAGCAGTACTTC.